This T cell receptor (beta chain) was found in a study of control samples from healthy donors and cancer patients (TCRdb year 2020). The library relied on the immunoSEQ multiplex PCR assay. In TCRdb, the immuneACCESS table is reduced to in-frame sequences with V and J assigned. These tables do not hold every clone; where another copy was compared, an unresolved V gene accounts for under half, and the others remain unexplained. The sample table lists about 80,000 clones, around 84% of them with a count of one. Approximately 10% of the sample belongs to the ten largest clones. With regard to this clone: The antigen this receptor binds is unknown. No much larger clone exists at a distance of one base, and base qualities are not known.

The sequence derives from a man aged 55-75 years with head and neck cancer. The sample comprised PBMCs.

CDR3 reads: CASRDPGRYTEAFF. The nucleotide sequence reads as follows: TGTGCCAGTAGGGATCCAGGGAGGTACACTGAAGCTTTCTTT. The receptor chain draws on TRBV19 and TRBJ1-1, with TRBD1 as a weak D call on 5 bases. Inclusive of the bounding cysteine and phenylalanine, the CDR3 is 14 residues long. Kept here is only the CDR3 DNA, which spans 42 bases and is read in frame from base 1. Looking up the germline V gene (reference sequence) yields CDR1 LNHDA and CDR2 SQIVND. V is pared back by 6 bases and J by 3 bases, with 14 bases lying between the germline termini.